These 23 T cell receptor beta chains share one sample of origin, sequenced in a study of blood T cells in healthy people across ages. With a J-beta primer mix and a sample-barcoded 5' primer, a second PCR ran about 6 to 11 cycles. Each CDR3 protein gets one entry after TCRdb re-called the 5' RACE reads with MiXCR. The data show 600,000 to 1,000,000 distinct CDR3 sequences, around a quarter seen once. The sample was also linked to a second study, of T cells of mothers and their children.

Sequenced: blood. The receptor set was obtained from a boy aged 5-17 years in good health.

This clonotype was counted between two and nine times. The DNA for the CDR3 is TGTGCCAGCAGCTCCCTGCCGGGTCAGCCCCAGCATTTT. Protein: CASSSLPGQPQHF. The chain employs TRBV7-6 and TRBJ1-5; no clear D. Trimming removed 4 bases at V and 6 bases at J, with 10 bases between. Germline-derived CDR1 and CDR2 are SGHVS and FNYEAQ. The CDR3 has 13 residues.

The gene calls are TRBV7-8 and TRBJ2-5; 7 bases are a match to TRBD2. The V gene end was trimmed by 1 base and the J gene end by 5 bases; junction bases not matched to a gene: 4. Germline V gene data show CDR1 as SGHVS and CDR2 as FQNEAQ. The CDR3 runs to 14 residues. The CDR3 spells CASSLVDGGETQYF. DNA of the CDR3: TGTGCCAGCAGCTTAGTGGACGGGGGGGAGACCCAGTACTTC.

The chain couples TRBV5-5 to TRBJ2-5; D not resolved. The assigned J gene may be wrong: the sequence end matches TRBJ2-7 better. The germline gives CDR1 SGHKS, CDR2 YYEKEE (reference sequence). This CDR3 region has 16 residues. In nucleotides, the CDR3 is TGTGCCAGCAGCTTGGCACCACTCCTAAGCTCCTACGAGCAGTACTTC. It encodes CASSLAPLLSSYEQYF.

A few counts support this clonotype. This chain joins TRBV28 and TRBJ2-5, with D uncertain. The tail of the sequence fits TRBJ2-7 better, so the J call may be wrong. This CDR3 contains 12 residues. Germline CDR1 and CDR2: MDHEN and SYDVKM. The CDR3 DNA reads as TGTGCCACCAAGACTGACTCCTACGAGCAGTACTTC. Translation gives CATKTDSYEQYF.

The rearrangement joins TRBV7-2 to TRBJ2-7, with D unresolved. The CDR3 consists of 13 residues. The V end was cut by 5 bases, the J end by 5 bases, with 13 bases between. Per germline, CDR1 SGHTA and CDR2 FQGNSA. The CDR3 nucleotides read TGTGCCAGCAGCCCCTCGGTGGACGACGAGCAGTACTTC. Translation gives CASSPSVDDEQYF. Using reference TRBV7-2 and TRBJ2-7 for the parts outside the CDR3, the full variable domain is GAGVSQSPSNKVTEKGKDVELRCDPISGHTALYWYRQSLGQGLEFLIYFQGNSAPDKSGLPSDRFSAERTGGSVSTLTIQRTQQEDSAVYLCASSPSVDDEQYFGPGTRLTVT.

The sample holds a few counts of this clonotype. The V gene is TRBV20-1, the J gene TRBJ1-1; D is unresolved. V lost 6 bases to trimming and J lost 8 bases, with 16 bases between them. The CDR3 has 12 amino acids. Germline V CDR1 and CDR2: DFQATT, SNEGSKA (reference sequence). The CDR3 region has the DNA TGCAGTGCGAACGCGGCAGGTCCAGAAGCTTTCTTT. Amino acids: CSANAAGPEAFF.

This clonotype was found a few times. This chain joins TRBV7-8 and TRBJ2-3, with D tentatively TRBD1 (5 bases). The CDR3 consists of 14 residues. The V gene's germline CDR1 is SGHVS and CDR2 FQNEAQ. The V end was cut by 3 bases, the J end by 0 bases, with 7 bases between. The CDR3 sequence is CASSLTDSTDTQYF. The CDR3, as DNA: TGTGCCAGCAGCTTGACAGATAGCACAGATACGCAGTATTTT. Drawing the rest from reference TRBV7-8 and TRBJ2-3, the complete variable domain is GAGVSQSPRYKVAKRGQDVALRCDPISGHVSLFWYQQALGQGPEFLTYFQNEAQLDKSGLPSDRFFAERPEGSVSTLKIQRTQQEDSAVYLCASSLTDSTDTQYFGPGTRLTVL.

This clonotype was detected many times. V is TRBV3-1 and J is TRBJ2-5, with TRBD2 identical over 8 bases. Germline trimming cut 8 bases from V and 4 bases from J; bases unmatched to any gene: 3. The CDR3 loop spans 12 amino acids. Germline values: CDR1 LGHDT, CDR2 YNNKEL (reference sequence). CDR3 sequence (DNA): TGTGCCAGCGGCGCGGGAGGAGAGACCCAGTACTTC. This codes for CASGAGGETQYF.

This clonotype has just a few counts. J is TRBJ2-7 and V is TRBV21-1. TRBV21-1 is deemed a pseudogene. The CDR3 loop spans 14 amino acids. CDR3 nucleotides: TGTGCCAGCAGCGAATGGATCGGAACCTACGAGCAGTACTTC. Translation: CASSEWIGTYEQYF.

This clonotype was seen a handful of times. The gene calls are TRBV28 and TRBJ2-5, with TRBD2 identical over 11 bases. The assigned J gene may be wrong: the sequence end matches TRBJ2-1 better. The CDR3 spans 16 residues. Per the germline V gene, CDR1 is MDHEN and CDR2 is SYDVKM. The CDR3 coding sequence is TGTGCCAGCAGTACTAGCGGGAGCCTTGCCTACAATGAGCAGTTCTTC. This encodes CASSTSGSLAYNEQFF.

This clonotype was observed a few times. This chain joins TRBV7-2 and TRBJ2-5, with 8 bases identical to TRBD1. With the DNA end fitting TRBJ2-7 better, the J assignment may be wrong. CDR3 length: 15 residues. Germline-derived CDR1 and CDR2 are SGHTA and FQGNSA. CDR3 in amino acids: CASSWTGTGSYEQYF. CDR3 bases: TGTGCCAGCAGCTGGACCGGGACAGGCTCCTACGAGCAGTACTTC.

This clonotype was observed a few times. The chain has TRBV5-1 and TRBJ2-1, with 8 bases identical to TRBD2. V lost 4 bases and J lost 7; bases outside the gene matches: 10. Germline lookup yields CDR1 SGHRS and CDR2 YFSETQ. The CDR3 contains 15 residues. The CDR3 DNA sequence: TGCGCCAGCAGCCTTCCCGGGACTAGGGGGAATGAGCAGTTCTTC. This gives the protein CASSLPGTRGNEQFF. The variable domain in full, with the rest retrieved from reference TRBV5-1 and TRBJ2-1, is KAGVTQTPRYLIKTRGQQVTLSCSPISGHRSVSWYQQTPGQGLQFLFEYFSETQRNKGNFPGRFSGRQFSNSRSEMNVSTLELGDSALYLCASSLPGTRGNEQFFGPGTRLTVL.

The chain has TRBV19 and TRBJ2-1, with D possibly matching TRBD2 (5 bases). CDR1 and CDR2 from the germline V gene are LNHDA and SQIVND (reference sequence). V was cut by 3 bases and J by 2 bases, with 14 bases left in between. The CDR3 extends over 16 amino acids. The CDR3 bases are TGTGCCAGTAGTATCTATAACGGGGTAGCCTACAATGAGCAGTTCTTC. This codes for CASSIYNGVAYNEQFF.

This chain uses TRBV28 with TRBJ2-1; D remains unclear. The CDR3 covers 15 residues. Trimming removed 6 bases from V and 6 bases from J, with 18 bases in between. CDR1 is MDHEN, CDR2 SYDVKM, per germline. The CDR3 loop reads CASSPGDRRRNEQFF. CDR3 in DNA: TGTGCCAGCAGCCCCGGTGATCGACGTCGCAATGAGCAGTTCTTC.

The sample holds a few counts of this clonotype. This chain joins TRBV4-3 and TRBJ2-5; tentative D call: TRBD2 (5 bases). CDR1 is LGHNA and CDR2 is YSLEER in the germline V gene. Trimming removed 1 base at V and 0 bases at J, with 9 bases between. The CDR3 extends over 15 amino acids. CDR3 residues: CASSQGEPYQETQYF. CDR3 nucleotide sequence: TGCGCCAGCAGCCAAGGGGAGCCGTACCAAGAGACCCAGTACTTC.

This clonotype turned up a few times. V gene TRBV7-8 combines with J gene TRBJ1-4; TRBD1 matches 7 bases. Germline CDR1 reads SGHVS; CDR2 reads FQNEAQ. The length of the CDR3 is 15 residues. Trimming at V came to 6 bases and at J to 1 base, leaving 5 bases not matched to a gene. The CDR3 coding sequence is TGTGCCAGCAGGAGATCAGGGGGAACTAATGAAAAACTGTTTTTT. Its protein is CASRRSGGTNEKLFF. Variable domain in full (rest from reference TRBV7-8 and TRBJ1-4): GAGVSQSPRYKVAKRGQDVALRCDPISGHVSLFWYQQALGQGPEFLTYFQNEAQLDKSGLPSDRFFAERPEGSVSTLKIQRTQQEDSAVYLCASRRSGGTNEKLFFGSGTQLSVL.

This clonotype was counted only a few times. The chain uses TRBV20-1 and TRBJ2-1; 7 bases are a match to TRBD2. The V gene's germline CDR1 is DFQATT and CDR2 SNEGSKA (reference sequence). V lost 1 base and J lost 0; bases outside the gene matches: 9. The CDR3 length is 17 residues. The chain's CDR3 is CSARGSGGTSSYNEQFF. The CDR3 nucleotides are TGCAGTGCTAGAGGCTCGGGGGGAACGAGCTCCTACAATGAGCAGTTCTTC.

About this clonotype itself: A junction boundary mismatches the germline segment, possibly from a read error. The chain combines TRBV20-1 with TRBJ1-1; unclear D gene. The CDR3 contains 13 residues. From germline, CDR1 is DFQATT and CDR2 SNEGSKA (reference sequence). The CDR3 protein is CSARGGGFTEALF. CDR3 in DNA: TGCAGTGCTAGAGGAGGAGGATTCACTGAAGCTCTCTTT.

The chain is built from TRBV27 and TRBJ2-5, with D uncertain. The germline V gene encodes CDR1 MNHEY and CDR2 SMNVEV (reference sequence). Trimming left V 3 bases short and J 1 base short, with 6 bases between. The CDR3 covers 13 residues. The CDR3 sequence is CASSFSFQETQYF. The CDR3 DNA is TGTGCCAGCAGTTTTAGTTTCCAAGAGACCCAGTACTTC.

This chain links TRBV9 with TRBJ2-3; possible D gene TRBD2, 6 bases. Germline CDR1 and CDR2: SGDLS and YYNGEE. The length of the CDR3 is 15 residues. Between the trimmed V and J ends, which lost 2 bases and 3 bases, there was a span of 13 bases. This CDR3 reads CASSVAGSKTDTQYF. CDR3 DNA: TGTGCCAGCAGCGTCGCGGGGTCCAAGACAGATACGCAGTATTTT.

V usage is TRBV6-5 and J usage is TRBJ1-6, with unresolved D. The CDR3 is 12 residues long. Germline V CDR1 and CDR2: MNHEY, SVGAGI. The V gene lost 6 bases and the J gene lost 7 bases, with 7 bases spanning the gap. The CDR3 region has the DNA TGTGCCAGCAGAATTCAGAATTCACCCCTCCACTTT. Residues: CASRIQNSPLHF.

This clonotype showed up just a few times. The gene calls are TRBV20-1 and TRBJ2-3, with D possibly being TRBD2 (6 bases). The CDR3 spans 15 residues. Germline V CDR1 and CDR2: DFQATT, SNEGSKA (reference sequence). Trimming cost V 3 bases and J 2 bases, with 15 bases left between them. In DNA, the CDR3 is TGCAGTGCTAGGAGGCGGGATCAACACACAGATACGCAGTATTTT. It codes for CSARRRDQHTDTQYF.

There are a few counts of this clonotype. This rearrangement joins TRBV27 to TRBJ1-5, with D unresolved. This CDR3 comprises 14 residues. Germline V gene data show CDR1 as MNHEY and CDR2 as SMNVEV (reference sequence). Trimming stripped 4 bases from V and 4 bases from J, with 11 bases between. Here the CDR3 DNA reads TGTGCCAGCAGTTCCAATCCGAAGAATCAGCCCCAGCATTTT. Amino acids: CASSSNPKNQPQHF.